These T cell receptor beta chains were read from a single sample in a study of blood T cell repertoires in COVID-19. Profiling relied on immunoSEQ multiplex PCR, and the TCRdb table lists in-frame clones only, not all of them. The sample gives under 250,000 clones, 65% to 90% of which show up once; approximately 9.6% is in the top ten. Material: PBMCs or T cells enriched from blood (not recorded which). Receptor source: a woman aged 50 to 60 with acute COVID-19. Each CDR3 is given with its conserved first and last residue. The D gene is left open where the match is weak. A row's size may be missing; if present it is once, few, many or a size class.

TRBV4-1	TRBD1	.	TRBJ1-4	TGCGCCAGCAGTCTTGGACAGGGGGTAACTAATGAAAAACTGTTTTTT	CASSLGQGVTNEKLFF
TRBV6-6	.	once	TRBJ1-4	TGTGCCAGCAGTCCCCAGGGAACCCTTTTTGAAAAACTGTTTTTT	CASSPQGTLFEKLFF
TRBV7-6	.	.	TRBJ1-5	TGTGCCAGCAGCACGCGGGGTTTCAATCAGCCCCAGCATTTT	CASSTRGFNQPQHF
TRBV13	.	few	TRBJ2-2	TGTGCCAGCAGCTTACGGGGGGCGCGTATCGGGGAGCTGTTTTTT	CASSLRGARIGELFF
TRBV18	.	.	TRBJ2-5	TGTGCCAGCTCCCCACCCGGGAAACAAGAGACCCAGTACTTC	CASSPPGKQETQYF
TRBV11-2	TRBD1	.	TRBJ1-5	TGTGCCAGCAGTGCGGGACAGGGGTTCCAGCCCCAGCATTTT	CASSAGQGFQPQHF
TRBV7-2	.	few	TRBJ2-2	TGTGCCAGCAGCTTAGCGCGCCAGGGGGGAGACACCGGGGAGCTGTTTTTT	CASSLARQGGDTGELFF
TRBV19	TRBD1	.	TRBJ1-4	TGTGCCAGTAGGGTGACAGGGGGCAACGAAAAACTGTTTTTT	CASRVTGGNEKLFF
TRBV18	TRBD1	.	TRBJ1-1	TGTGCCAGCTCGCAAACCGGGACAGGACCGAACACTGAAGCTTTCTTT	CASSQTGTGPNTEAFF
TRBV9	TRBD2	.	TRBJ2-2	TGTGCCAGCAGCGTAGAAGCGGGGGGCCATGGCACCGGGGAGCTGTTTTTT	CASSVEAGGHGTGELFF
TRBV6-5	.	.	TRBJ2-5	TGTGCCAGCAGTTCCACGGGGCGGGACTGGGAGACCCAGTACTTC	CASSSTGRDWETQYF
TRBV7-9	TRBD1	.	TRBJ1-2	TGTGCCAGCAGCCCGGGACAGGGTAACTATGGCTACACCTTC	CASSPGQGNYGYTF
TRBV5-1	TRBD2	.	TRBJ2-3	TGCGCCAGCAGCTCGGGACTAGCGGGGGGGCTCAGCACAGATACGCAGTATTTT	CASSSGLAGGLSTDTQYF
TRBV30	TRBD1	.	TRBJ2-3	TGTGCCTGGAGTGGGGACAGGGTCACAGATACGCAGTATTTT	CAWSGDRVTDTQYF
TRBV4-2	.	.	TRBJ1-6	TGTGCCAGCAGCCAAGCTCCCGACAGTCCCACGGGTAATTCACCCCTCCACTTT	CASSQAPDSPTGNSPLHF
TRBV6-1	.	.	TRBJ1-3	TGTGCCAGCAGTGAGGTGCGGGTTGCCTACTCTGGAAACACCATATATTTT	CASSEVRVAYSGNTIYF
TRBV5-5	TRBD2	few	TRBJ2-5	TGTGCCAGCAGCGGGGGACTAGCGGCCCAAGAGACCCAGTACTTC	CASSGGLAAQETQYF
TRBV7-9	TRBD1	.	TRBJ1-2	TGTGCCAGCAGCCGGGGACAGGGGAATGGCTACACCTTC	CASSRGQGNGYTF
TRBV3-1/TRBV3-2	TRBD1	.	TRBJ1-2	TGTGCCAGCAGCCTGGACAGGGGGCCGAGTGGCTACACCTTC	CASSLDRGPSGYTF
TRBV10-3	TRBD1	.	TRBJ2-7	TGTGCCATCAGATCCGGGACAGGAACCTACGAGCAGTACTTC	CAIRSGTGTYEQYF
TRBV9	.	.	TRBJ1-3	TGTGCCAGCAGCGAGGACAGAGCTGGAAACACCATATATTTT	CASSEDRAGNTIYF
TRBV7-9	.	.	TRBJ1-2	TGTGCCAGCAGCTTAATGGGGGCGCATGGCTACACCTTC	CASSLMGAHGYTF
TRBV14	.	.	TRBJ1-3	TGTGCCAGCAGCCAAGGAGTGGGAAACACCATATATTTT	CASSQGVGNTIYF
TRBV4-2	.	.	TRBJ1-5	TGTGCCAGCAGCCAAGACGTGGACAGAATAGATCAGCCCCAGCATTTT	CASSQDVDRIDQPQHF
TRBV5-4	.	.	TRBJ2-5	TGTGCCAGCAGCTTGGGGCAGAACCAAGAGACCCAGTACTTC	CASSLGQNQETQYF
TRBV7-2	TRBD1	.	TRBJ1-2	TGTGCCAGCAGCGAGAGGACAGGTGGAAACTATGGCTACACCTTC	CASSERTGGNYGYTF
TRBV5-4	TRBD2	.	TRBJ2-3	TGTGCCAGCAGTTTTGGGGGCGGGGGGGCCGGAGCAGATACGCAGTATTTT	CASSFGGGGAGADTQYF
TRBV7-9	.	.	TRBJ1-5	TGTGCCAGCAGCTTAGGTCAGGCTAATCAGCCCCAGCATTTT	CASSLGQANQPQHF
TRBV4-3	TRBD1	few	TRBJ2-7	TGCGCCAGCAGCCGCGGGACAGGGGATTTATACGAGCAGTACTTC	CASSRGTGDLYEQYF
TRBV6-5	.	once	TRBJ1-2	TGTGCCAGCAGTTACTCGATCGGAGGAAATGGCTACACCTTC	CASSYSIGGNGYTF